The TCR beta chain under discussion was sequenced for a study of human T cells and chemical hapten exposure (dated by TCRdb to 2020 to 2023). Background on the whole study: For sensitization, 2% DPC in acetone was applied to a roughly 2 cm by roughly 2 cm area of upper inner arm skin. Throughout the approximately 24-week study period, patients were also given weekly therapeutic DPC doses on the scalp. Patch testing on the upper back used Finn chambers containing 0.01% DPC, with scoring done after 6 days according to International Contact Dermatitis Research Group standards. The patient cohort, mostly female, included alopecia areata with under or over 50% scalp involvement, alopecia totalis and alopecia universalis. The libraries were sequenced as a pool, and the TCR yield per sample differed mostly because of small variations in library volumes within the pool. The study tracked peripheral blood TCR repertoire changes in vivo during primary and secondary sensitization to the hapten diphenylcyclopropenone (DPC) in alopecia patients. Blood was sampled from patients pre-sensitization (week 0) and at 2, 6 and about 24 weeks after DPC sensitization. For TCR sequencing, blood came from 25 to 35 alopecia patients at anywhere from one to four time points (pre-sensitization, 2, 6 and 24 weeks). The research as a whole found: Patch test score was positively correlated with the number of PT1 expanded TCRs, with significance at thresholds 8, 16 and 32 but not at 4. Compared with pre-sensitization or healthy control sets, expanded TCRs formed significantly more large CDR3 similarity clusters, which is consistent with antigen-driven responses. DPC sensitization did not change how many TCRs were above 1 in 1000 frequency, and no evidence was found of alterations in global repertoire structure. All patients had alopecia, a presumed autoimmune disease, so their immune response might differ from that of healthy individuals. After repeated subsampling, the strength of the expansion versus patch-test correlation and the threshold at which it became significant changed.

The trim is 3 bases for V and 15 bases for J, with a gap of 12 bases between the germline ends. CDR1 and CDR2 are drawn from the germline V gene: SGHTA, FQGNSA. The CDR3 starts with the cysteine, ends with the phenylalanine, and has 12 residues. Only CDR3 DNA remains: 36 bases, in frame from the first base. Taken with the paper, the label for time point translates to: patch test 3, about 24 weeks after DPC sensitization. The sample's treatment or condition label, in plain terms: therapeutic diphenylcyclopropenone sensitization with weekly scalp DPC. At each patch-test visit, blood was drawn before the patch test was applied. Patients were eligible if aged 18 to 70, diagnosed with alopecia and judged suitable for DPC therapy, and pregnant patients were excluded. Unfractionated whole blood was collected in Tempus Blood RNA tubes, and total RNA was extracted from that blood. The receptor library was made with RACE. The sample was run on a NextSeq 500. Library preparation attached unique molecular identifiers to individual cDNA molecules for quantitative, reproducible TCR counting. Both TCR alpha and TCR beta chains were sequenced from each blood RNA sample. As for the original processing: The median number of TCRs per sample was approximately 98,000, ranging from roughly 23,224 to 690,600. V, J and CDR3 annotation of the TCR reads was carried out using the Decombinator software suite. For PS versus PT1 abundance plots, all samples were subsampled to the same number of TCRs (28,000). Expanded TCRs were defined as absent before sensitization and observed at least eight times at the 2-week time point. The public reads were reprocessed in TCRdb via fastp at Q25 and MiXCR, keeping in-frame beta chains. Each record represents a unique CDR3 protein, reported with the most common genes and DNA among its rows. The V and J calls and clone size are TCRdb's, not the authors'. For this sample there are over 80,000 distinct CDR3 sequences; about a tenth appear just once. Together, the top ten hold around 1.1% of the sample.

This clonotype was picked up many times. The target of this receptor is not known. Qualities for individual bases were not recorded, and no much larger clone is one base off. This specimen consisted of whole blood, obtained in connection with sensitization to the hapten diphenylcyclopropenone (DPC). The clonotype originates from a woman in her 30s with alopecia areata. Some clones in this sample may be carry-over from other donors' samples. The rearrangement combines TRBV7-2 with TRBJ2-6; the D gene lacks a confident call. The DNA sequence follows: TGTGCCAGCAGCTTGGGAACGGGTAACCTGACTTTC. This codes for CASSLGTGNLTF.